These T cell receptor beta chains were read from a single sample in a study of CD8 T cells in ankylosing spondylitis. TCRdb re-analysed the 5' RACE reads in MiXCR, keeping a single row per CDR3 protein. The sample lists 470,000 or so distinct CDR3 sequences, roughly 26% occurring once. The sequenced material came from blood, either unsorted or a sorted T cell fraction (not recorded which). These receptors all stem from a male donor with ankylosing spondylitis. Each CDR3 is given with its conserved first and last residue. D genes are given only for firm matches. Expanded clones are given a class, and other clones once, few, many or no size at all.

D gene,V gene,J gene,clone size,CDR3 protein,CDR3 DNA
TRBD1,TRBV3-1,TRBJ1-1,.,CASSRSTGTEAFF,TGTGCCAGCAGCCGATCGACAGGGACTGAAGCTTTCTTT
TRBD1,TRBV20-1,TRBJ1-1,few,CSARDQDRGNTEAFF,TGCAGTGCTAGAGACCAAGACAGGGGAAACACTGAAGCTTTCTTT
TRBD2,TRBV3-1,TRBJ2-1,few,CASSTRTSGMSEQFF,TGTGCCAGCAGCACCCGGACTAGCGGGATGAGTGAGCAGTTCTTC
.,TRBV9,TRBJ2-1,few,CASSVGAGSNEQFF,TGTGCCAGCAGCGTAGGTGCTGGCTCCAATGAGCAGTTCTTC
.,TRBV3-1,TRBJ1-3,.,CASSPAGGNTIYF,TGTGCCAGCAGCCCGGCAGGGGGAAACACCATATATTTT
.,TRBV12-3/TRBV12-4,TRBJ1-1,few,CASKLNVGKAFF,TGTGCCAGCAAGTTGAATGTGGGGAAGGCTTTCTTT
.,TRBV29-1,TRBJ2-5,few,CSVVVTRERETQYF,TGCAGCGTTGTTGTCACTAGGGAAAGAGAGACCCAGTACTTC
.,TRBV14,TRBJ2-1,.,CASSQVAARSYNEQFF,TGTGCCAGCAGCCAAGTCGCAGCCCGATCCTACAATGAGCAGTTCTTC
.,TRBV15,TRBJ2-3,.,CATSLNTDTQYF,TGTGCCACCAGCTTAAACACAGATACGCAGTATTTT
TRBD1,TRBV20-1,TRBJ2-7,.,CSAVPGQGLSYEQYF,TGCAGTGCCGTCCCCGGACAGGGCCTCTCCTACGAGCAGTACTTC
.,TRBV12-3/TRBV12-4,TRBJ1-1,few,CASSLGRNIVFF,TGTGCCAGCAGTTTGGGACGGAATATAGTTTTCTTT
.,TRBV27,TRBJ1-5,few,CASSWAFGGNQPQHF,TGTGCCAGCAGTTGGGCGTTTGGGGGCAATCAGCCCCAGCATTTT
.,TRBV7-2,TRBJ2-5,.,CASSLNRGETQYF,TGTGCCAGCAGCTTAAACCGAGGGGAGACCCAGTACTTC
.,TRBV3-1,TRBJ1-2,.,CASSQVTVIGYTF,TGTGCCAGCAGCCAAGTAACTGTAATTGGCTACACCTTC
TRBD2,TRBV5-1,TRBJ2-1,.,CASSRKLAGEGYNEQFF,TGCGCCAGCAGCCGGAAACTAGCGGGAGAGGGCTACAATGAGCAGTTCTTC
TRBD2,TRBV20-1,TRBJ2-1,.,CSADLAGRRNEQFF,TGCAGTGCTGATCTAGCGGGAAGGAGGAATGAGCAGTTCTTC
.,TRBV20-1,TRBJ2-7,.,CSASIQGKYEQYF,TGCAGTGCTAGTATCCAGGGAAAGTACGAGCAGTACTTC
.,TRBV20-1,TRBJ1-1,.,CSGGQGPGTEAFF,TGCAGCGGGGGCCAGGGTCCGGGCACTGAAGCTTTCTTT
.,TRBV5-8,TRBJ2-1,.,CASSLGYTDEQFF,TGTGCCAGCAGCTTGGGATACACCGATGAGCAGTTCTTC
TRBD1,TRBV2,TRBJ1-5,few,CASSVYRGGNQPQHF,TGTGCCAGCAGTGTCTACAGGGGGGGCAATCAGCCCCAGCATTTT
.,TRBV4-1,TRBJ1-2,.,CASSQEPRWGYTF,TGCGCCAGCAGCCAAGAACCTCGGTGGGGCTACACCTTC
.,TRBV7-2,TRBJ1-3,.,CASSLWGNTIYF,TGTGCCAGCAGCTTATGGGGAAACACCATATATTTT